One sample yielded the 19 T cell receptor beta chains listed below, sequenced in a study of prognosis after radiotherapy for stage I lung cancer. Researchers used two-round multiplex PCR to amplify TCR beta CDR3 starting from genomic DNA. During first-round PCR, primers specific to each TRBV and TRBJ gene were used. MiXCR, applied by TCRdb to the multiplex PCR reads, yields one record per CDR3 protein. The repertoire holds under 25,000 distinct CDR3 sequences, with 40% to 55% as singletons. The sequencing used PBMCs, collected before or after stereotactic body radiation therapy (not recorded which). The receptors derive from a donor at least 50 years old with non-small cell lung cancer.

The V call is TRBV24-1, the J call TRBJ2-1; either TRBD1 or TRBD2 may supply D (5 bases each). The CDR3 consists of 13 residues. The germline gives CDR1 KGHDR, CDR2 SFDVKD. Trimming took 9 bases from V and 10 from J, leaving 18 bases between them. The CDR3 nucleotides read TGTGCCACCGCCTCTGAAGGGGAGTTCGAGCAGTTCTTC. This encodes CATASEGEFEQFF.

This clonotype came up many times. V is TRBV12-5 and J is TRBJ1-4, with D hard to call. Trimming left V 6 bases short and J 11 bases short, with 13 bases between. The CDR3 length is 12 residues. Germline CDR1 and CDR2: LGHNT and FRNRAP. As DNA, the CDR3 is TGTGCTAGTGGCCCTCGGACTCACAAACTGTTTTTT. This translates into CASGPRTHKLFF.

The chain couples TRBV12-3 or TRBV12-4 to TRBJ2-5; 7 nucleotides match TRBD1. The CDR3 loop spans 15 amino acids. Germline trimming cut 1 base from V and 3 bases from J; bases unmatched to any gene: 5. The CDR3, as DNA: TGTGCCAGCAGTTTAGGTGGTCAGGGGGAAGAGACCCAGTACTTC. Amino acid sequence: CASSLGGQGEETQYF.

There are many counts of this clonotype. CDR3 sequence (DNA): TGTGCCAGTAGAATGGGGACAGGGAGCACTAGGGGTGAAAAACTGTTTTTT. It specifies CASRMGTGSTRGEKLFF. This sequence joins TRBV19 and TRBJ1-4; 9 bases are shared with TRBD1. CDR3 length: 17 amino acids. CDR1 and CDR2 (germline): LNHDA, SQIVND (reference sequence). Trimming removed 6 bases from V and 7 bases from J; junction bases left unmatched: 15.

This clonotype was recorded at least ten times. This chain joins TRBV4-1 and TRBJ1-1; D is unclear. Germline V gives CDR1 MGHRA, CDR2 YSYEKL. The CDR3 is 14 residues long. Trimming left V 1 base short and J 6 bases short, with 12 bases between. The CDR3 reads CASSQGAPPAEAFF. In nucleotides, the CDR3 is TGCGCCAGCAGCCAAGGCGCGCCTCCAGCTGAAGCTTTCTTT.

Points on this clonotype: Just one base apart from a much larger clone, this may be a read error. The chain uses TRBV2 and TRBJ1-4; D may be TRBD1 (6 bases). The CDR3 consists of 12 residues. CDR1 is SNHLY and CDR2 is FYNNEI in the germline V gene. Trimming cost V 5 bases and J 8 bases, with 9 bases left between them. CDR3 residues: CASSSGTEKLFF. Here the CDR3 DNA reads TGTGCCAGCAGTTCCGGGACAGAAAAACTGTTTTTT.

The rearrangement links TRBV6-9 to TRBJ2-1, with D possibly matching TRBD2 (6 bases). Trimming shortened V by 4 bases and J by 12 bases, and 16 bases separated the two germline ends. The CDR3 sequence is 13 residues long. CDR1 is MNHGY, CDR2 SVAAGI, per germline. CDR3 nucleotides: TGTGCCAGCAGTTCTGCGGGGAGTACTGGGCAGTTCTTC. Amino acids: CASSSAGSTGQFF.

On this clonotype itself: A single base is all that separates this from a far larger clone, so a read error is likely. V gene TRBV7-2 combines with J gene TRBJ2-7; D is unresolved. The length of the CDR3 is 13 residues. Per germline, CDR1 SGHTA and CDR2 FQGNSA. Trimming pared 4 bases from V and 5 bases from J, leaving 12 bases between. This CDR3 is CASSYGSCDEQYF. Written as DNA, the CDR3 is TGTGCCAGCAGCTATGGCAGTTGTGACGAGCAGTACTTC.

As concerns this clonotype: An end of the junction does not agree with germline; a read error may underlie this. The V call is TRBV6-1, the J call TRBJ2-2; TRBD2 matches 14 bases. This CDR3 is built from 16 residues. The germline V gene has CDR1 MNHNS and CDR2 SASEGT. The CDR3 region is CASRPTSGRDSGELFF. For the CDR3, the DNA is TGTGCCAGCAGACCGACTAGCGGGAGGGACTCCGGTGAGCTGTTTTTT.

The chain recombines TRBV12-3 or TRBV12-4 with TRBJ2-3; tentative D call: TRBD2 (6 bases). V shed 1 base and J shed 4 bases, with 9 bases lying between them. This CDR3 comprises 14 residues. CDR3 protein: CASSLGASADTQYF. The CDR3 DNA follows: TGTGCCAGCAGTTTAGGGGCTAGCGCAGATACGCAGTATTTT.

In its sample, this clonotype was seen a few times. With only one base between it and a far larger clone, this is likely a read error. The gene calls are TRBV5-5 and TRBJ2-2; a weak D match, TRBD2 (6 bases). Looked up from germline, CDR1 is SGHKS and CDR2 is YYEKEE (reference sequence). CDR3 size: 15 residues. The CDR3 DNA follows: TGTGCCAACAGCCCCGGCCCGGGGGACACCGGGGAGCTGTTTTTT. Residues: CANSPGPGDTGELFF.

In its sample, this clonotype was seen many times. The chain joins TRBV27 to TRBJ1-5, with TRBD1 identical over 9 bases. The germline CDR1 and CDR2 sequences are MNHEY and SMNVEV (reference sequence). The V segment lost 3 bases and the J segment 7 bases; nucleotides outside the gene matches: 4. The CDR3 covers 14 residues. CDR3 DNA sequence: TGTGCCAGCAGTTTTCGGACAGGGGTACAGCCCCAGCATTTT. This codes for CASSFRTGVQPQHF.

This clonotype was counted many times. This chain joins TRBV29-1 and TRBJ1-2; 8 nucleotides agree with TRBD1. V was pared by 2 bases and J by 7 bases, with 15 bases of the junction left unmatched. There are 16 residues in the CDR3. Germline V gene data show CDR1 as SQVTM and CDR2 as ANQGSEA. The CDR3 coding sequence is TGCAGCGTTGAATCTGGACAGGGTGTCGGTCTGCGTGGCTACACCTTC. It specifies CSVESGQGVGLRGYTF.

Details on this clonotype: This is likely an artifact of a read error, given a far larger clone one base away. The gene calls are TRBV6-9 and TRBJ2-1, with 7 bases lining up with TRBD1. The CDR3 spans 12 residues. With V trimmed by 3 bases and J by 14 bases, 7 bases remained unmatched. The V gene's germline CDR1 is MNHGY and CDR2 SVAAGI. The DNA of the CDR3 is TGTGCCAGCAGTTACCCCGGACAGGTAGAGTTCTTC. Translation gives CASSYPGQVEFF.

This clonotype appeared many times. This sequence may be a read error, since a much larger clone differs from it by one base. This sequence joins TRBV30 and TRBJ1-6, with unresolved D. The V and J ends lost 1 base and 7 bases respectively, with 11 bases between them. Germline-derived CDR1 and CDR2 are GTSNPN and SVGIG (reference sequence). The CDR3 spans 14 residues. The CDR3 DNA is TGTGCCTGGAGTGATAGACATTCGAATTCACCCCTCCACTTT. Amino acid sequence: CAWSDRHSNSPLHF.

This clonotype was detected only a few times. The chain employs TRBV11-3 and TRBJ2-3, with 14 bases fitting TRBD2. This CDR3 comprises 16 residues. Germline values: CDR1 SGHNT, CDR2 YENEEA. With 3 bases clipped from V and 2 bases from J, the junction kept 1 base outside the gene matches. Written as DNA, the CDR3 is TGTGCCAGCAGCTTGACTAGCGGGAGGGCCACAGATACGCAGTATTTT. Amino acid sequence: CASSLTSGRATDTQYF.

The rearrangement uses TRBV5-6 and TRBJ2-5; no clear D gene. The length of the CDR3 is 13 residues. Germline assignment: CDR1 SGHDT and CDR2 YYEEEE. Deletions cut 3 bases from V and 4 bases from J, with 10 bases between. The CDR3 region is CASSYPSGETQYF. The DNA for the CDR3 is TGTGCCAGCAGCTACCCCTCTGGAGAGACCCAGTACTTC.

The chain carries TRBV6-2 or TRBV6-3 and TRBJ2-7; possible D gene TRBD1, 6 bases. This CDR3 region has 14 residues. V was shortened by 5 bases and J by 3 bases, with 14 bases between the two germline ends. Germline V CDR1 and CDR2: MNHEY, SVGEGT. As DNA, the CDR3 is TGTGCCAGCAGTGCCTCCGGGACAATCTACGAGCAGTACTTC. This encodes CASSASGTIYEQYF.

This clonotype was counted many times. This chain links TRBV12-3 or TRBV12-4 with TRBJ1-5; D might be TRBD1 (5 bases). The CDR3 runs to 13 residues. The V and J ends lost 5 bases and 8 bases respectively, with 13 bases between them. The CDR3 sequence is CASSVRAHEPQHF. The CDR3 region has the DNA TGTGCCAGCAGTGTCAGGGCCCATGAGCCCCAGCATTTT.